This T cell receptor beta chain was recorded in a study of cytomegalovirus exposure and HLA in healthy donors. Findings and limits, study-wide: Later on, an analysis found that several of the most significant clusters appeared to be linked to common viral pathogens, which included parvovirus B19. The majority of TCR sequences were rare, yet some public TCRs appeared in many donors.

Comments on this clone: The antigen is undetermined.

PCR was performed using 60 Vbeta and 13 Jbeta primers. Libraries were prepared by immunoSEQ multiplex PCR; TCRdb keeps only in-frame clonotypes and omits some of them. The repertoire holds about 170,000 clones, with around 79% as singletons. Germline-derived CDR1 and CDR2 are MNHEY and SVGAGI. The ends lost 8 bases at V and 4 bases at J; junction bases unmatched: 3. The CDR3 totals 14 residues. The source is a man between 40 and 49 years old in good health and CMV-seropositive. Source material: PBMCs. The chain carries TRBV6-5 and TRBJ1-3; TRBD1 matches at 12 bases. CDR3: CASRGTGGGNTIYF. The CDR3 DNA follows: TGTGCCAGCCGTGGGACAGGGGGCGGAAACACCATATATTTT.